Below, 20 T cell receptor beta chains from the same sample are listed, as sequenced in a study of CD8+ T cells in alopecia areata (dated by TCRdb to the late 2010s). Preparation of the library involved the immunoSEQ multiplex PCR assay. For TCR sequencing, RNA was extracted from every sample and reverse transcribed into cDNA to serve as template. The table was pulled from immuneACCESS by TCRdb, which kept in-frame rearrangements only. Such tables lose some clones; where checked, under half of the loss comes from unresolved V genes, and the rest has no known cause. The sample yields roughly 200,000 clones; about 40% were counted once. The leading ten clones occupy around 3% of the sample. The label giving this sample's treatment or condition can be read as: oral pan-JAK inhibitor, 5-10 mg twice daily. Specimen: CD4+ T cells sorted from blood, collected at approximately week 36, from a patient treated with tofacitinib. The receptors here all came from a human donor with alopecia areata.

This sequence joins TRBV25-1 and TRBJ2-3; D is perhaps TRBD1 (5 bases). The V gene's germline CDR1 is MGHDK and CDR2 SYGVNS. Trimming took 6 bases from V and 6 from J, leaving 7 bases between them. This CDR3 has 11 residues. The CDR3: CASSAGDTQYF. CDR3 DNA sequence: TGTGCCAGCAGCGCAGGGGATACGCAGTATTTT.

This chain uses TRBV5-1 with TRBJ2-7, with 12 nucleotides matching TRBD1. With 0 bases clipped from V and 5 bases from J, the junction kept 6 bases outside the gene matches. CDR3 length: 16 residues. From germline, CDR1 is SGHRS and CDR2 YFSETQ. CDR3 residues: CASSLEGQGAINEQYF. CDR3 bases: TGCGCCAGCAGCTTGGAGGGACAGGGGGCTATTAACGAGCAGTACTTC.

The V and J genes are TRBV10-3 and TRBJ2-5; D ambiguous. Germline V gene lookup returns CDR1 ENHRY and CDR2 SYGVKD. Between the trimmed V and J ends, which lost 4 bases and 4 bases, there was a span of 13 bases. The CDR3 extends over 14 amino acids. Here the CDR3 DNA reads TGTGCCATCAGTGTTGGTGGACCCTTAGAGACCCAGTACTTC. It is translated as CAISVGGPLETQYF.

The chain uses TRBV29-1 and TRBJ2-3, with 7 bases that match TRBD2. Germline CDR1 reads SQVTM; CDR2 reads ANQGSEA. This CDR3 spans 13 amino acids. The V gene end was trimmed by 3 bases and the J gene end by 5 bases; junction bases not matched to a gene: 5. CDR3 loop: CSVDGGSGDTQYF. The CDR3 nucleotides read TGCAGCGTTGACGGGGGGAGCGGAGATACGCAGTATTTT.

Worth noting for this clone: The sample holds other DNA sequences that translate to the same CDR3. The V call is TRBV29-1, the J call TRBJ2-6; TRBD1 matches 7 bases. Trimming cost V 6 bases and J 4 bases; bases outside gene matches: 6. CDR1 is SQVTM, CDR2 ANQGSEA, per germline. This CDR3 has 14 residues. CDR3 in DNA: TGCAGCGTAGCAGGGGGATCAGGGGCCAACGTCCTGACTTTC. Translating gives CSVAGGSGANVLTF.

This clone has just a few counts. The chain carries TRBV7-2 and TRBJ2-7; D is undetermined. Germline V gives CDR1 SGHTA, CDR2 FQGNSA. There are 14 residues in the CDR3. Trimming left V 1 base short and J 0 bases short, with 7 bases between. The CDR3 is CASSLVAPSYEQYF. In nucleotides, the CDR3 is TGTGCCAGCAGCTTAGTGGCGCCCTCCTACGAGCAGTACTTC.

J is TRBJ2-1 and V is TRBV30, with D perhaps matching TRBD1 (5 bases). Germline lookup yields CDR1 GTSNPN and CDR2 SVGIG (reference sequence). Trimming shortened V by 0 bases and J by 8 bases, and 11 bases separated the two germline ends. The CDR3 is made up of 13 amino acids. CDR3 loop: CAWSVQVLDEQFF. CDR3 bases: TGTGCCTGGAGTGTACAGGTATTGGATGAGCAGTTCTTC.

J is TRBJ1-2 and V is TRBV29-1; D not resolved. The CDR3 has 11 amino acids. Germline V CDR1 and CDR2: SQVTM, ANQGSEA. V was shortened by 7 bases and J by 6 bases, with 12 bases between the two germline ends. The CDR3 reads CSDVRAHGYTF. The DNA of the CDR3 is TGCAGCGACGTCCGGGCCCATGGCTACACCTTC.

The rearrangement links TRBV5-1 to TRBJ2-7; D remains unclear. Trimming took off 4 bases at V and 6 bases at J, with 8 bases between the two ends. CDR3 length: 11 residues. Looked up from germline, CDR1 is SGHRS and CDR2 is YFSETQ. The CDR3 sequence: CASSRPGEQYF. The CDR3 bases are TGCGCCAGCAGCCGGCCGGGCGAGCAGTACTTC.

The chain has TRBV30 and TRBJ2-5, with 8 bases fitting TRBD1. CDR3 length equals 15 residues. Germline trimming cut 0 bases from V and 2 bases from J; bases unmatched to any gene: 5. Germline V gene sequence: CDR1 GTSNPN, CDR2 SVGIG (reference sequence). CDR3 nucleotides: TGTGCCTGGAGTGTTCCGGACAGGGCACAAGAGACCCAGTACTTC. Encoded protein: CAWSVPDRAQETQYF.

The V gene is TRBV27, the J gene TRBJ2-7; the D gene is possibly TRBD1 (6 bases). Trimming removed 2 bases at V and 2 bases at J, with 7 bases between. The CDR3 has 13 amino acids. Germline lookup yields CDR1 MNHEY and CDR2 SMNVEV (reference sequence). The CDR3 bases are TGTGCCAGCAGTTTAAGGACAGCCTACGAGCAGTACTTC. This encodes CASSLRTAYEQYF.

V and J are TRBV5-1 and TRBJ2-7, with 8 bases lining up with TRBD2. The germline V gene encodes CDR1 SGHRS and CDR2 YFSETQ. CDR3 size: 15 residues. V was clipped by 4 bases and J by 3 bases; unmatched bases: 9. CDR3 sequence (DNA): TGCGCCAGCAGCATTGTACCCGGGACTAGCTACGAGCAGTACTTC. This codes for CASSIVPGTSYEQYF. Full variable domain (rest looked up from reference TRBV5-1 and TRBJ2-7): KAGVTQTPRYLIKTRGQQVTLSCSPISGHRSVSWYQQTPGQGLQFLFEYFSETQRNKGNFPGRFSGRQFSNSRSEMNVSTLELGDSALYLCASSIVPGTSYEQYFGPGTRLTVT.

The chain recombines TRBV29-1 with TRBJ2-1; 9 bases align to TRBD2. This CDR3 is 13 amino acids long. V shed 7 bases, J shed 7 bases, and the junction held 8 bases outside the gene matches. Germline V gives CDR1 SQVTM, CDR2 ANQGSEA. The CDR3 reads CSAGLAGRNEQFF. For the CDR3, the DNA is TGCAGCGCCGGTCTAGCGGGAAGAAATGAGCAGTTCTTC.

This rearrangement joins TRBV29-1 to TRBJ2-4, with D maybe TRBD1 (5 bases). The CDR3 has 15 residues. V was cut by 0 bases and J by 8 bases, with 17 bases left in between. From germline, CDR1 is SQVTM and CDR2 ANQGSEA. The DNA for the CDR3 is TGCAGCGTTGAAGACAGGGTTCGTCGCCCCGACATTCAGTACTTC. Protein sequence: CSVEDRVRRPDIQYF.

The V call is TRBV14, the J call TRBJ2-3; D might be TRBD2 (6 bases). V was clipped by 4 bases and J by 1 base, with 9 bases between them. CDR3 length: 14 residues. The germline CDR1 and CDR2 sequences are SGHDN and FVKESK. CDR3 nucleotide sequence: TGTGCCAGCAGCCCGGGGGACCGCACAGATACGCAGTATTTT. Translating it yields CASSPGDRTDTQYF. Full variable domain (rest looked up from reference TRBV14 and TRBJ2-3): EAGVTQFPSHSVIEKGQTVTLRCDPISGHDNLYWYRRVMGKEIKFLLHFVKESKQDESGMPNNRFLAERTGGTYSTLKVQPAELEDSGVYFCASSPGDRTDTQYFGPGTRLTVL.

This chain joins TRBV5-1 and TRBJ2-1; D ambiguous. The germline CDR1 and CDR2 sequences are SGHRS and YFSETQ. Trimming pared 0 bases from V and 7 bases from J, leaving 11 bases between. The CDR3 contains 14 residues. CDR3 loop: CASSLEVEGNEQFF. DNA for the CDR3: TGCGCCAGCAGCTTGGAGGTGGAAGGGAATGAGCAGTTCTTC. The full variable domain, its missing parts supplied by reference TRBV5-1 and TRBJ2-1, is KAGVTQTPRYLIKTRGQQVTLSCSPISGHRSVSWYQQTPGQGLQFLFEYFSETQRNKGNFPGRFSGRQFSNSRSEMNVSTLELGDSALYLCASSLEVEGNEQFFGPGTRLTVL.

This clone was counted between two and nine times. The CDR3: CASRGHRSYEQYF. CDR3 nucleotide sequence: TGTGCCAGCAGGGGACATCGCTCCTACGAGCAGTACTTC. The chain uses TRBV6-5 and TRBJ2-7, with D possibly matching TRBD1 (6 bases). The CDR3 is 13 residues long. V shed 6 bases and J shed 0 bases, with 9 bases lying between them. Germline loops: CDR1 MNHEY, CDR2 SVGAGI.

The table lists this clone with a few counts. This chain joins TRBV29-1 and TRBJ2-7; 10 bases align to TRBD2. Germline loops: CDR1 SQVTM, CDR2 ANQGSEA. The CDR3 is 16 residues long. With V trimmed by 0 bases and J by 3 bases, 8 bases remained unmatched. CDR3 in amino acids: CSVEERSSGRVYEQYF. CDR3 DNA sequence: TGCAGCGTTGAAGAGAGGTCTAGCGGGAGAGTCTACGAGCAGTACTTC.

This clone has just one count. The chain employs TRBV30 and TRBJ2-3, with D maybe TRBD1 (5 bases). This CDR3 comprises 13 residues. V lost 2 bases to trimming and J lost 4 bases, with 10 bases between them. CDR1 is GTSNPN and CDR2 is SVGIG in the germline V gene (reference sequence). The CDR3 DNA is TGTGCCTGGAGTCCCCCAGGGCCAGATACGCAGTATTTT. Its translation is CAWSPPGPDTQYF.

The chain links TRBV2 to TRBJ2-2, with a weak D call TRBD1 (5 bases). The CDR3 extends over 13 amino acids. In germline, CDR1 is SNHLY, CDR2 FYNNEI. V was trimmed by 6 bases and J by 0 bases, leaving 5 bases between them. The CDR3 coding sequence is TGTGCCAGCAGGACAGCGAACACCGGGGAGCTGTTTTTT. This gives the protein CASRTANTGELFF.